These T cell receptor beta chains were read from a single sample in a study of blood T cell repertoires in COVID-19. The repertoire was sequenced with immunoSEQ multiplex PCR; TCRdb's copy has only in-frame clones and lacks some. The sample records around 160,000 clones, roughly 86% being singletons. Sequenced input: peripheral blood. The source is a human donor in a cohort sampled during active COVID-19. CDR3s leave out the opening cysteine and the closing phenylalanine or tryptophan. Rows give clone size only sometimes, using once, few, many, or a class for an expanded clone.

CDR3 protein: ASCWGGCYEQY
CDR3 length: 11
J gene: TRBJ2-7
V gene: TRBV2
clone size: NA

CDR3 protein: ASSQEQSLAKNIQY
CDR3 length: 14
J gene: TRBJ2-4
V gene: TRBV4-2
clone size: NA

CDR3 protein: ASSVTWGRTETQY
CDR3 length: 13
J gene: TRBJ2-5
V gene: TRBV9
clone size: NA

CDR3 protein: ASSFLGLVEPSTDTQY
CDR3 length: 16
J gene: TRBJ2-3
V gene: TRBV28
clone size: NA

CDR3 protein: ASSFTHRGGGYT
CDR3 length: 12
J gene: TRBJ1-2
V gene: TRBV3-1/TRBV3-2
clone size: NA

CDR3 protein: ASSSGGDEQY
CDR3 length: 10
J gene: TRBJ2-7
V gene: TRBV27
clone size: NA

CDR3 protein: ASSPPTRVQVIEKLF
CDR3 length: 15
J gene: TRBJ1-4
V gene: TRBV3-1/TRBV3-2
clone size: NA

CDR3 protein: ASSLDVRGHEQY
CDR3 length: 12
J gene: TRBJ2-7
V gene: TRBV5-1
clone size: NA

CDR3 protein: ASSKKLGLAGVRQETQY
CDR3 length: 17
J gene: TRBJ2-5
V gene: TRBV5-4
clone size: NA

CDR3 protein: ASSSEQDLRSPLH
CDR3 length: 13
J gene: TRBJ1-6
V gene: TRBV5-1
clone size: NA

CDR3 protein: ASSHRGQGSADTQY
CDR3 length: 14
J gene: TRBJ2-3
V gene: TRBV11-1
clone size: NA

CDR3 protein: ASSEPTGVLLYGYT
CDR3 length: 14
J gene: TRBJ1-2
V gene: TRBV2
clone size: few

CDR3 protein: SVWTALNTEAF
CDR3 length: 11
J gene: TRBJ1-1
V gene: TRBV29-1
clone size: few

CDR3 protein: AISDNGLAGQETQY
CDR3 length: 14
J gene: TRBJ2-5
V gene: TRBV10-3
clone size: once

CDR3 protein: ASTPTSGPYNEQF
CDR3 length: 13
J gene: TRBJ2-1
V gene: TRBV19
clone size: NA

CDR3 protein: ASTGAGNTIY
CDR3 length: 10
J gene: TRBJ1-3
V gene: TRBV6-6
clone size: NA

CDR3 protein: ASSLESSSGTDTQY
CDR3 length: 14
J gene: TRBJ2-3
V gene: TRBV5-1
clone size: NA

CDR3 protein: ASSYRRGSNEKLF
CDR3 length: 13
J gene: TRBJ1-4
V gene: TRBV6-6
clone size: NA

CDR3 protein: ASSLGREFTGELF
CDR3 length: 13
J gene: TRBJ2-2
V gene: TRBV7-2
clone size: NA

CDR3 protein: ASSSQDRGGTGELF
CDR3 length: 14
J gene: TRBJ2-2
V gene: TRBV11-1
clone size: NA

CDR3 protein: ASSSYPRPRRLLFGYT
CDR3 length: 16
J gene: TRBJ1-2
V gene: TRBV6-2/TRBV6-3
clone size: NA

CDR3 protein: ASRKGGGYEQY
CDR3 length: 11
J gene: TRBJ2-7
V gene: TRBV6-5
clone size: NA

CDR3 protein: ASSRGSGGNEKLF
CDR3 length: 13
J gene: TRBJ1-4
V gene: TRBV4-3
clone size: NA

CDR3 protein: ASSLGGVAGAPYNEQF
CDR3 length: 16
J gene: TRBJ2-1
V gene: TRBV11-3
clone size: NA

CDR3 protein: ASRDRGSGEKLF
CDR3 length: 12
J gene: TRBJ1-4
V gene: TRBV6-5
clone size: NA

CDR3 protein: ASSSWTGGNEQF
CDR3 length: 12
J gene: TRBJ2-1
V gene: TRBV19
clone size: NA

CDR3 protein: ASNRDRLQETQY
CDR3 length: 12
J gene: TRBJ2-5
V gene: TRBV28
clone size: NA

CDR3 protein: AISTGTGDYGYT
CDR3 length: 12
J gene: TRBJ1-2
V gene: TRBV10-3
clone size: few

CDR3 protein: ASSSREEQY
CDR3 length: 9
J gene: TRBJ2-7
V gene: TRBV7-2
clone size: NA

CDR3 protein: ASSPSPGGTEAF
CDR3 length: 12
J gene: TRBJ1-1
V gene: TRBV5-1
clone size: NA

CDR3 protein: ASSLGLAGGTDTQY
CDR3 length: 14
J gene: TRBJ2-3
V gene: TRBV7-2
clone size: once

CDR3 protein: ASKERSGTSGRAGKLF
CDR3 length: 16
J gene: TRBJ2-2
V gene: TRBV2
clone size: NA

CDR3 protein: ASSESPSGVYNEQF
CDR3 length: 14
J gene: TRBJ2-1
V gene: TRBV10-1
clone size: NA

CDR3 protein: ASSPPSGGLVGELF
CDR3 length: 14
J gene: TRBJ2-2
V gene: TRBV7-9
clone size: NA

CDR3 protein: ASSVTGNYGYT
CDR3 length: 11
J gene: TRBJ1-2
V gene: TRBV13
clone size: NA

CDR3 protein: AGTGWVASGSYEQY
CDR3 length: 14
J gene: TRBJ2-7
V gene: TRBV30
clone size: NA

CDR3 protein: ASRKGSWGDEQY
CDR3 length: 12
J gene: TRBJ2-7
V gene: TRBV7-2
clone size: NA

CDR3 protein: ASSQGAHLSYEQY
CDR3 length: 13
J gene: TRBJ2-7
V gene: TRBV4-3
clone size: NA

CDR3 protein: AIRSGLAVTDTQY
CDR3 length: 13
J gene: TRBJ2-3
V gene: TRBV10-3
clone size: NA

CDR3 protein: ASSLVGQNTEAF
CDR3 length: 12
J gene: TRBJ1-1
V gene: TRBV7-2
clone size: NA

CDR3 protein: ASSISQISGNTIY
CDR3 length: 13
J gene: TRBJ1-3
V gene: TRBV19
clone size: NA

CDR3 protein: ASSTQGNYGYT
CDR3 length: 11
J gene: TRBJ1-2
V gene: TRBV6-6
clone size: NA

CDR3 protein: ASSFGGASGNTIY
CDR3 length: 13
J gene: TRBJ1-3
V gene: TRBV6-5
clone size: once

CDR3 protein: ASSPDRISTDTQY
CDR3 length: 13
J gene: TRBJ2-3
V gene: TRBV3-1/TRBV3-2
clone size: NA

CDR3 protein: ASSLRDKSYEQY
CDR3 length: 12
J gene: TRBJ2-7
V gene: TRBV7-2
clone size: NA

CDR3 protein: ASSSADRSSGANVLT
CDR3 length: 15
J gene: TRBJ2-6
V gene: TRBV7-9
clone size: few

CDR3 protein: ASSFGQSAIYEQY
CDR3 length: 13
J gene: TRBJ2-7
V gene: TRBV6-2/TRBV6-3
clone size: few

CDR3 protein: ASSSARGYEQY
CDR3 length: 11
J gene: TRBJ2-7
V gene: TRBV7-3
clone size: NA

CDR3 protein: ASSLGTGYNSPLH
CDR3 length: 13
J gene: TRBJ1-6
V gene: TRBV7-9
clone size: few

CDR3 protein: ASSTTVNTEAF
CDR3 length: 11
J gene: TRBJ1-1
V gene: TRBV19
clone size: NA

CDR3 protein: AISELAGVLDTQY
CDR3 length: 13
J gene: TRBJ2-3
V gene: TRBV10-3
clone size: once

CDR3 protein: ASSKQGASSYEQY
CDR3 length: 13
J gene: TRBJ2-7
V gene: TRBV7-2
clone size: NA

CDR3 protein: ASTYSRANYGYT
CDR3 length: 12
J gene: TRBJ1-2
V gene: TRBV3-1/TRBV3-2
clone size: NA

CDR3 protein: ASSQSGYQETQY
CDR3 length: 12
J gene: TRBJ2-5
V gene: TRBV14
clone size: NA

CDR3 protein: ASSTRGAKETQY
CDR3 length: 12
J gene: TRBJ2-5
V gene: TRBV19
clone size: NA